This T cell receptor (beta chain) was captured by sequencing in a study of a mutant IDH1 vaccine in newly diagnosed glioma. Clones were sequenced by immunoSEQ multiplex PCR, and TCRdb holds only the in-frame ones, with some missing. The data contain about 54,000 clones, 70% to 90% of them singletons. Germline loops: CDR1 LNHNV, CDR2 YYDKDF (reference sequence). Deletions cut 0 bases from V and 0 bases from J, with 11 bases between. The CDR3 loop spans 16 amino acids. This clone was recorded a few times. Time point given: baseline, week 1 (first vaccination visit). Described treatment: pre-vaccination baseline after standard-of-care therapy.

The chain uses TRBV15 and TRBJ1-1, with D hard to call. This clonotype was sampled from a man between 18 and 35 years old with glioma. The input for sequencing was PBMCs, taken from a glioma patient treated with radiotherapy, temozolomide or both. In DNA, the CDR3 is TGTGCCACCAGCAGAGAGTGGTACGGCGTGAACACTGAAGCTTTCTTT. Protein product: CATSREWYGVNTEAFF.